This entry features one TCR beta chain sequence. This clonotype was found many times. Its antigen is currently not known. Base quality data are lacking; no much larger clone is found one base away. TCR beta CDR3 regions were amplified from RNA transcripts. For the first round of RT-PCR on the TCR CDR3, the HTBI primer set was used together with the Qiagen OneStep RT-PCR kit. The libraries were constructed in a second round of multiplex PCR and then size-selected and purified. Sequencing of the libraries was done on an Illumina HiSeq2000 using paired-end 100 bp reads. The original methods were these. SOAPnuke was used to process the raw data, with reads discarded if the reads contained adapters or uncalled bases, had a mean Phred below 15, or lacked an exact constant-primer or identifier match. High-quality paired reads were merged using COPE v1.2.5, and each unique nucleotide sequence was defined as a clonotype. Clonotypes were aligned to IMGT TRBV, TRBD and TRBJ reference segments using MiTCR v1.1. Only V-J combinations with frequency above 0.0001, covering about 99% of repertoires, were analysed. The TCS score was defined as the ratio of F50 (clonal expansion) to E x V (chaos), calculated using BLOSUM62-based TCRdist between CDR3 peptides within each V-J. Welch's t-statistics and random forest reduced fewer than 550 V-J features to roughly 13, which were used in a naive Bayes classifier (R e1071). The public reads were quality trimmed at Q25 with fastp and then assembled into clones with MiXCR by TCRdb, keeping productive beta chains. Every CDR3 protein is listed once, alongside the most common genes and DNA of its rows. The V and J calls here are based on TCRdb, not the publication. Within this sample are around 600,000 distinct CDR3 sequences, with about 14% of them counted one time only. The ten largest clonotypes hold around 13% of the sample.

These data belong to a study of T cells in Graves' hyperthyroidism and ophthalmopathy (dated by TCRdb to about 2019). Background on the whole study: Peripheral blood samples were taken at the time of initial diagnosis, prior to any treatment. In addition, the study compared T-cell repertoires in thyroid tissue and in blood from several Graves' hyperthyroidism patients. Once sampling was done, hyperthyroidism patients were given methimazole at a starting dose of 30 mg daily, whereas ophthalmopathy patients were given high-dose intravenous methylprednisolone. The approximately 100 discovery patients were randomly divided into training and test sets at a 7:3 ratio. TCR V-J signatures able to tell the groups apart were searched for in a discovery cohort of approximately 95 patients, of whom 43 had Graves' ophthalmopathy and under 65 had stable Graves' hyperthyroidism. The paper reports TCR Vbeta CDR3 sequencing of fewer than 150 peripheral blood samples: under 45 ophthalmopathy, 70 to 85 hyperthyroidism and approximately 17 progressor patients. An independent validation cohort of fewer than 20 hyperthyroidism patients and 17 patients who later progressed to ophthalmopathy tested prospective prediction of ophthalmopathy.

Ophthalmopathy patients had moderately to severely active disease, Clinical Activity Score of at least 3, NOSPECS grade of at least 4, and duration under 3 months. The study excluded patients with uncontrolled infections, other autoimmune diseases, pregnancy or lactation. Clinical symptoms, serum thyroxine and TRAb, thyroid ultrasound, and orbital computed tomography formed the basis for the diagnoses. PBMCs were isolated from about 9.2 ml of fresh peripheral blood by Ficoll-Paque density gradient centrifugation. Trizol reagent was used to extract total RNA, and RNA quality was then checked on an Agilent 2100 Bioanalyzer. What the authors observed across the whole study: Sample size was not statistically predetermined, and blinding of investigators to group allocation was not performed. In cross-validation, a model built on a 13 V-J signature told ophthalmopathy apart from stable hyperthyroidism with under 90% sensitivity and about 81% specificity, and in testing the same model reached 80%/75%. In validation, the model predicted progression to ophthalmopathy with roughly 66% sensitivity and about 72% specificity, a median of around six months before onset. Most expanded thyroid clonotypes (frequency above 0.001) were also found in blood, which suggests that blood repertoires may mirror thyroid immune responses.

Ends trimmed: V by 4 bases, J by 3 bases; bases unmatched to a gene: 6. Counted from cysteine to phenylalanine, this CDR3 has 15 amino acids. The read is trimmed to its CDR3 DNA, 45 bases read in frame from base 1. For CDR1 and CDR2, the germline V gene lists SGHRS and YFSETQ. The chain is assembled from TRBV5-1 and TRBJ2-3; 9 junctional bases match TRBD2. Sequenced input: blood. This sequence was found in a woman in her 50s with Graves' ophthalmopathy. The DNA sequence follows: TGCGCCAGCAGCATTAGCGGGAGTGTGACAGATACGCAGTATTTT. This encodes CASSISGSVTDTQYF.